Included here is one T cell receptor beta chain sequence, with context. The antigen is not known. TCRdb re-derived calls from the RACE reads in MiXCR, one entry per CDR3 protein. The table has approximately 120,000 distinct CDR3 sequences, 9.2% seen once; the top ten hold around 3%. This sample was included in a study of human T cells and chemical hapten exposure. Broader study findings: Because they had alopecia, donors may respond immunologically unlike healthy people.

CDR3 size: 13 residues. V lost 6 bases to trimming and J lost 6 bases, with 14 bases between them. Germline-derived CDR1 and CDR2 are ENHRY and SYGVKD. Time point meaning: patch test 2, 6 weeks after DPC sensitization. Treatment indicated: therapeutic diphenylcyclopropenone sensitization with weekly scalp DPC. Alopecia patients deemed DPC-suitable, aged 18 to 70, excluding pregnancy. The material was whole blood, obtained in connection with sensitization to the hapten diphenylcyclopropenone (DPC). The origin of this receptor is a woman aged 40 to 49 with alopecia areata. Some clones in this sample may be carry-over from other donors' samples. The V call is TRBV10-3, the J call TRBJ1-2, with no clear D. The CDR3 DNA sequence: TGTGCCATCAGGAACGGGCCTCTAAATGGCTACACCTTC. Its protein is CAIRNGPLNGYTF.